The 5 T cell receptor beta chains listed next were all sequenced from one sample in a study of OX40 agonist ivuxolimab in advanced cancers. Here immunoSEQ multiplex PCR was the method, and the copy in TCRdb shows in-frame clones only, minus some. The sample consists of 90,000 to 120,000 clones, approximately 89% of them appearing once. The sample was CD4+ or CD8+ T cells sorted from blood, taken in a trial of the OX40 agonist ivuxolimab. Receptor source: an adult with an advanced solid tumor such as melanoma, head and neck, liver or kidney cancer.

The rearrangement uses TRBV5-4 and TRBJ2-5, with 7 bases that match TRBD2. The V segment lost 0 bases and the J segment 0 bases; nucleotides outside the gene matches: 2. The CDR3 has 15 residues. The germline CDR1 and CDR2 sequences are SGHNT and YYREEE (reference sequence). The CDR3: CASSLEAGDQETQYF. In DNA form, the CDR3 reads TGTGCCAGCAGCTTGGAGGCGGGAGACCAAGAGACCCAGTACTTC. Supplemented by reference TRBV5-4 and TRBJ2-5, the full variable domain reads ETGVTQSPTHLIKTRGQQVTLRCSSQSGHNTVSWYQQALGQGPQFIFQYYREEENGRGNFPPRFSGLQFPNYSSELNVNALELDDSALYLCASSLEAGDQETQYFGPGTRLLVL.

V is TRBV25-1 and J is TRBJ1-2; 7 nucleotides line up with TRBD1. Trimming removed 5 bases from V and 2 bases from J; junction bases left unmatched: 5. Germline loops: CDR1 MGHDK, CDR2 SYGVNS. This CDR3 contains 14 residues. CDR3 sequence (DNA): TGTGCCAGCAGTAGTCCGGGACAGAACTATGGCTACACCTTC. This translates into CASSSPGQNYGYTF.

This clone was seen just once. The rearrangement joins TRBV4-1 to TRBJ1-2; 10 bases align to TRBD1. V trimming: 0 bases; J trimming: 8 bases; junction bases outside the gene matches: 3. Germline V gene sequence: CDR1 MGHRA, CDR2 YSYEKL. This CDR3 spans 14 amino acids. This CDR3 reads CASSQEDRGRGYTF. The CDR3 nucleotides are TGCGCCAGCAGCCAAGAAGACAGGGGGCGAGGCTACACCTTC.

The chain couples TRBV19 to TRBJ1-5; D gene ambiguous. Between the trimmed V and J ends, which lost 6 bases and 0 bases, there was a span of 9 bases. In germline, CDR1 is LNHDA, CDR2 SQIVND (reference sequence). The CDR3 length is 14 residues. The CDR3 reads CASRGNYSNQPQHF. CDR3 bases: TGTGCCAGTAGGGGAAATTATAGCAATCAGCCCCAGCATTTT.

The V call is TRBV18, the J call TRBJ1-6; the D gene is possibly TRBD1 (5 bases). This CDR3 is built from 16 residues. CDR1 and CDR2 from the germline V gene are KGHSH and LQKENI. V shed 3 bases and J shed 7 bases, with 16 bases lying between them. The CDR3 protein is CASSPRGGVVNSPLHF. CDR3 in DNA: TGTGCCAGCTCACCGCGAGGAGGGGTGGTGAATTCACCCCTCCACTTT. The complete variable domain, with remaining parts taken from reference TRBV18 and TRBJ1-6, reads NAGVMQNPRHLVRRRGQEARLRCSPMKGHSHVYWYRQLPEEGLKFMVYLQKENIIDESGMPKERFSAEFPKEGPSILRIQQVVRGDSAAYFCASSPRGGVVNSPLHFGNGTRLTVT.